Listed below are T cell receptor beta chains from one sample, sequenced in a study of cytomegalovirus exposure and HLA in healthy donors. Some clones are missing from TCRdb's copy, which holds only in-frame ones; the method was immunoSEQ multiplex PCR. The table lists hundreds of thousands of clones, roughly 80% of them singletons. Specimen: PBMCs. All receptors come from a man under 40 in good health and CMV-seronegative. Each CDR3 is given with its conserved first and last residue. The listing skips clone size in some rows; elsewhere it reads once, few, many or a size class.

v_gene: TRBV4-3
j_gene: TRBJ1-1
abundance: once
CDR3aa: CASSQGQGQVNTEAFF

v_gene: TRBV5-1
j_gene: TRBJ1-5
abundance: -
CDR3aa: CASSLTGLQPQHF

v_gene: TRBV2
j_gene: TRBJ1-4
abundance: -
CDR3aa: CASSELADFNEKLFF

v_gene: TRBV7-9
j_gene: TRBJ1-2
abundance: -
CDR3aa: CASSLVQGRGYTF

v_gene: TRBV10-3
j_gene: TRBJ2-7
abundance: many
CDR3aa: CAIAGGTGRHEQYF

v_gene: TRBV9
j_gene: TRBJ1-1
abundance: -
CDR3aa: CASSSTGVNTEAFF

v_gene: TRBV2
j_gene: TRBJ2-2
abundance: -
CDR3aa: CASMGAGLGELFF

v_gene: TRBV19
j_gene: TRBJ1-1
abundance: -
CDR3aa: CASSIAVNTEAFF

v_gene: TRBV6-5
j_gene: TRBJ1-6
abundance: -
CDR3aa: CATQGLFNSPLHF

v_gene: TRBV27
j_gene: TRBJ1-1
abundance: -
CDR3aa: CASSPSGGRYEAFF

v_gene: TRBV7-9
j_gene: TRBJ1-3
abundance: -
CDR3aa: CASSLSQGTGNTIYF

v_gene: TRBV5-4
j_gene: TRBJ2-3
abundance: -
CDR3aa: CASWRQDADTQYF

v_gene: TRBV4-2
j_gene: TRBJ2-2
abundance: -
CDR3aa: CASSQVWDYPNTGELFF

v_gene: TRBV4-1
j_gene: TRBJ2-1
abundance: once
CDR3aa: CASSQTPQGSEQFF

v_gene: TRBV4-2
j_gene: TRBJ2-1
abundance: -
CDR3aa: CASSDYSYNEQFF

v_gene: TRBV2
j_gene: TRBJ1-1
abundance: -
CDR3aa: CASKIEGTNTEAFF

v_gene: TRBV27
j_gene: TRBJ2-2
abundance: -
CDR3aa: CASSFANTGELFF

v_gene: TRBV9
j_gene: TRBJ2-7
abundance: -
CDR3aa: CASSVVGRGSSYEQYF

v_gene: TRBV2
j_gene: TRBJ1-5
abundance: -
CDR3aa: CASSARQGGVQPQHF

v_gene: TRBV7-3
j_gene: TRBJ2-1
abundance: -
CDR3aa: CASSFLQGREQFF

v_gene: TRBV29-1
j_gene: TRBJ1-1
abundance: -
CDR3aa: CSVARGMNTEAFF

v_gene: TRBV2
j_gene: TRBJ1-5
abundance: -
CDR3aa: CASKGGEGQPQHF

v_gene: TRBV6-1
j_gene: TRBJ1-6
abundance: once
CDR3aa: CASSPGTGLNSPLHF

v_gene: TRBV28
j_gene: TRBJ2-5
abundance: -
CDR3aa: CASRGGPEETQYF

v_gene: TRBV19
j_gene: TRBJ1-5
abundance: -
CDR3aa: CASGDRERQPQHF

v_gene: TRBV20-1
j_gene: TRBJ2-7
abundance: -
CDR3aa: CSATGYEQYF

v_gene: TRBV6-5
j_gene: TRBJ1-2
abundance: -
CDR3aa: CASRDGGLDGYTF

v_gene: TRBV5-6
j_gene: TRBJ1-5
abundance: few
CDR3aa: CASSFRDSNQPQHF

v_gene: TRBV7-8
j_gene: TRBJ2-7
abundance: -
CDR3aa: CASSLVSMVGLAGVARLEQYF

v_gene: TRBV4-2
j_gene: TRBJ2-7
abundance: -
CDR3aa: CASAPGTYSYEQYF

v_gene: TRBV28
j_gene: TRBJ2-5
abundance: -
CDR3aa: CASSLQGSETQYF

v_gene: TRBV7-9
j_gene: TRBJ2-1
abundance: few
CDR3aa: CASRRGGVSHNEQFF

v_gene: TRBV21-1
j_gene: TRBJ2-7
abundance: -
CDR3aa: CASSKSRGNGLDEQYF

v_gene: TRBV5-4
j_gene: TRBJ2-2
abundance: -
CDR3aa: CASSPGQTTNTGELFF

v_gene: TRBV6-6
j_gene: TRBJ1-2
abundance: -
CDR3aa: CASSSRTPWGYTF

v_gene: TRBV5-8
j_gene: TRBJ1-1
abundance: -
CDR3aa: CASSLVRNTEAFF

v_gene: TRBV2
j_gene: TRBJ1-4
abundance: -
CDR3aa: CASSAQGPNEKLFF

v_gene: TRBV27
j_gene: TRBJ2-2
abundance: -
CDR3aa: CASTDYPAQKTGELFF

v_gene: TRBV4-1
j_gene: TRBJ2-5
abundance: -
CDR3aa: CASSHLGTTREETQYF

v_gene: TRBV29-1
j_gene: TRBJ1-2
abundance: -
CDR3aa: CSGYYPLNYGYTF

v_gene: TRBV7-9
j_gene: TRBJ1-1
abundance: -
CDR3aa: CSSSVLQTGNTEAFF

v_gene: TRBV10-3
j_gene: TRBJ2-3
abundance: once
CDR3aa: CAISGGGGRPDTQYF